This is a list of T cell receptor beta chains from one sample in a study of blood T cell repertoires in COVID-19. Only in-frame clones appear in the TCRdb table, and some are missing; sequencing was by immunoSEQ multiplex PCR. Of some 420,000 clones in the sample, approximately 92% were seen once. The sample consisted of PBMCs or T cells enriched from blood (not recorded which). These receptors were collected from a young man who had recovered from COVID-19. The CDR3 runs from the conserved cysteine through the conserved F or W. The D gene is left open where the match is weak. The listing skips clone size in some rows; elsewhere it reads once, few, many or a size class.

len,d_gene,v_gene,j_gene,abundance,CDR3aa,CDR3nt
15,TRBD2,TRBV19,TRBJ2-2,.,CASSWAGGYTGELFF,TGTGCCAGTAGTTGGGCGGGAGGGTACACCGGGGAGCTGTTTTTT
14,.,TRBV5-1,TRBJ1-1,.,CASSWGGTNTEAFF,TGCGCCAGCAGCTGGGGAGGTACGAACACTGAAGCTTTCTTT
16,.,TRBV6-2/TRBV6-3,TRBJ2-3,.,CASIPGQTAGTDTQYF,TGTGCCAGCATCCCTGGACAGACCGCGGGCACAGATACGCAGTATTTT
15,.,TRBV5-1,TRBJ1-1,.,CASSLGSTVETEAFF,TGCGCCAGCAGCTTGGGTTCCACAGTCGAGACTGAAGCTTTCTTT
14,TRBD1,TRBV2,TRBJ2-7,.,CASSEPQDRDEQYF,TGTGCCAGCAGTGAGCCCCAGGACAGGGACGAGCAGTACTTC
18,TRBD1,TRBV11-2,TRBJ2-1,.,CASSLALGTAYSYNEQFF,TGTGCCAGCAGCTTAGCCCTTGGGACAGCATACTCCTACAATGAGCAGTTCTTC
16,.,TRBV4-1,TRBJ2-1,.,CASSQGLGPGEREQFF,TGCGCCAGCAGCCAAGGGTTGGGACCGGGAGAAAGGGAGCAGTTCTTC
12,.,TRBV5-1,TRBJ2-2,.,CASSRGTGELFF,TGCGCCAGCAGCCGGGGCACCGGGGAGCTGTTTTTT
14,TRBD2,TRBV6-5,TRBJ2-5,.,CASSRDYNQETQYF,TGTGCCAGCAGCAGGGACTACAACCAAGAGACCCAGTACTTC
15,TRBD2,TRBV11-1,TRBJ2-3,.,CASSYSSGSGDTQYF,TGTGCCAGCAGCTACTCTAGCGGGAGTGGAGATACGCAGTATTTT
17,.,TRBV3-1/TRBV3-2,TRBJ1-2,.,CASSQDRLGASNYGYTF,TGTGCCAGCAGCCAAGATCGGCTAGGGGCTTCCAACTATGGCTACACCTTC
13,.,TRBV2,TRBJ2-1,.,CASSLYNLNEQFF,TGTGCCAGCAGCCTCTATAACCTCAATGAGCAGTTCTTC
17,TRBD2,TRBV19,TRBJ2-1,.,CASSMGGLAGGYNEQFF,TGTGCCAGTAGTATGGGGGGGCTAGCGGGAGGGTACAATGAGCAGTTCTTC
12,.,TRBV7-9,TRBJ2-1,.,CASSPALNEQFF,TGTGCCAGCAGCCCCGCACTCAATGAGCAGTTCTTC
13,.,TRBV30,TRBJ1-1,.,CAWSVLMNTEAFF,TGTGCCTGGAGTGTACTCATGAACACTGAAGCTTTCTTT
17,.,TRBV21-1,TRBJ1-6,.,CASSKAVRAGANSPLHF,TGTGCCAGCAGCAAAGCCGTGAGGGCGGGGGCTAATTCACCCCTCCACTTT
12,.,TRBV3-1/TRBV3-2,TRBJ2-3,.,CASSQGADTQYF,TGTGCCAGCAGCCAGGGCGCCGATACGCAGTATTTT
15,.,TRBV7-9,TRBJ1-2,.,CASSPSYSGGYGYTF,TGTGCCAGCAGCCCATCGTACTCGGGGGGCTATGGCTACACCTTC
11,.,TRBV4-1,TRBJ1-2,.,CASSQQGRHTF,TGCGCCAGCAGCCAACAGGGGCGGCACACCTTC
15,TRBD2,TRBV2,TRBJ2-3,.,CASSDPSGNTDTQYF,TGTGCCAGCAGTGATCCTAGCGGCAACACAGATACGCAGTATTTT
18,TRBD1,TRBV9,TRBJ2-6,.,CASSTKTGASSGANVLTF,TGTGCCAGCAGCACAAAAACAGGGGCCTCCTCTGGGGCCAACGTCCTGACTTTC
13,.,TRBV19,TRBJ1-6,.,CASSPPSNSPLHF,TGTGCCAGTAGTCCCCCCTCGAATTCACCCCTCCACTTT
14,.,TRBV3-1/TRBV3-2,TRBJ2-5,.,CASSQVAYQETQYF,TGTGCCAGCAGCCAAGTAGCGTACCAAGAGACCCAGTACTTC
18,TRBD2,TRBV28,TRBJ2-1,.,CASSFPLQTSGSNDEQFF,TGTGCCAGCAGTTTCCCCCTCCAGACTAGCGGGAGTAATGATGAGCAGTTCTTC
17,TRBD2,TRBV11-2,TRBJ2-7,few,CASSLVGTSGSSYEQYF,TGTGCCAGCAGCTTAGTCGGGACTAGCGGGAGCTCCTACGAGCAGTACTTC
16,TRBD1,TRBV19,TRBJ1-4,.,CASSVGTGVLGEKLFF,TGTGCCAGTAGTGTCGGGACAGGGGTTCTGGGTGAAAAACTGTTTTTT
16,TRBD2,TRBV5-1,TRBJ2-7,.,CASSWASGKMAYEQYF,TGCGCCAGCAGCTGGGCTAGCGGGAAGATGGCTTACGAGCAGTACTTC
11,TRBD1,TRBV10-2,TRBJ1-2,.,CASSPGGGYTF,TGCGCCAGCAGTCCAGGGGGCGGCTACACCTTC
13,TRBD1,TRBV12-3/TRBV12-4,TRBJ2-7,.,CASSLGQNYEQYF,TGTGCCAGCAGTCTGGGACAGAACTACGAGCAGTACTTC